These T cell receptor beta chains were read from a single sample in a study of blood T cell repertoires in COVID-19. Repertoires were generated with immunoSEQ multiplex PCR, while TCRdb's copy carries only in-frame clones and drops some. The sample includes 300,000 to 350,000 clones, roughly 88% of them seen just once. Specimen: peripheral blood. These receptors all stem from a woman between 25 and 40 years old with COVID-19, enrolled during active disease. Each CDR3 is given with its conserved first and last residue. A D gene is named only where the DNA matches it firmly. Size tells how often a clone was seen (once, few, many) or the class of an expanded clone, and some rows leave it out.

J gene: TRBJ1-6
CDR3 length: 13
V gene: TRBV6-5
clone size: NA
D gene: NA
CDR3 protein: CASMGGNNSPLHF
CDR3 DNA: TGTGCCAGCATGGGGGGGAATAATTCACCCCTCCACTTT

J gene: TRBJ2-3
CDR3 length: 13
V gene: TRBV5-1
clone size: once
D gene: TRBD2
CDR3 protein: CASAAGGSDTQYF
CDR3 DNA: TGCGCCAGCGCGGCGGGGGGGTCAGATACGCAGTATTTT

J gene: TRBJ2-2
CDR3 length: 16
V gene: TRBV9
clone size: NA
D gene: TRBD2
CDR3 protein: CASSPRGSGGIGELFF
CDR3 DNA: TGTGCCAGCAGCCCCCGGGGTAGCGGGGGGATCGGGGAGCTGTTTTTT

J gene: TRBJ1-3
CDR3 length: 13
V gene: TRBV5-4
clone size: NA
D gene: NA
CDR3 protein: CASSQVSGNTIYF
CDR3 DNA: TGTGCCAGCAGCCAGGTCTCTGGAAACACCATATATTTT

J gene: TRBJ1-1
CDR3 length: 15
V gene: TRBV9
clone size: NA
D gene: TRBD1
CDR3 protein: CASSVGGGGNTEAFF
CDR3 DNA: TGTGCCAGCAGCGTAGGAGGGGGCGGGAACACTGAAGCTTTCTTT

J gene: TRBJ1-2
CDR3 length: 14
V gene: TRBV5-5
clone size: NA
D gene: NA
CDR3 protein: CASSRPGQSYGYTF
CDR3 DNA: TGTGCCAGCAGCCGCCCGGGACAAAGCTATGGCTACACCTTC

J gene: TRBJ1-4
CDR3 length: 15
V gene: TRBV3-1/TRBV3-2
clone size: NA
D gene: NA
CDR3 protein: CASSSSGGGYEKLFF
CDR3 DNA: TGTGCCAGCAGCTCCTCGGGGGGGGGCTACGAAAAACTGTTTTTT

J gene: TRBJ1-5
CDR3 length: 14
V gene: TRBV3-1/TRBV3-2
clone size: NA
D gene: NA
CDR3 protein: CASSHSGSNQPQHF
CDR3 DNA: TGTGCCAGCAGCCATTCCGGGAGCAATCAGCCCCAGCATTTT

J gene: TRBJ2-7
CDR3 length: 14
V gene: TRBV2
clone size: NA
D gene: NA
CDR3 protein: CASKLASAAYEQYF
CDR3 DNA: TGTGCCAGCAAGTTGGCCAGCGCCGCCTACGAGCAGTACTTC

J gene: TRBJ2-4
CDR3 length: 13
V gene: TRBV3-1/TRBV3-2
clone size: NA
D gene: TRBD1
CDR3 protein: CASSPGQGAPQYF
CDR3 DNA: TGTGCCAGCAGTCCCGGACAGGGGGCACCACAGTACTTC

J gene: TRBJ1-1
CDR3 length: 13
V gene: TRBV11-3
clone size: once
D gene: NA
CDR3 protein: CASSLGEGTEAFF
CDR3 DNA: TGTGCCAGCAGCTTAGGGGAGGGTACTGAAGCTTTCTTT

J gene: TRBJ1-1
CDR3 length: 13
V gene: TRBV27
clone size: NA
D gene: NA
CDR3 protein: CASRSTGNTEAFF
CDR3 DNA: TGTGCCAGCAGGTCGACAGGGAACACTGAAGCTTTCTTT

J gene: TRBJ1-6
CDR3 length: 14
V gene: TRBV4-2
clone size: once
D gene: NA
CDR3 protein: CASSQIRENSPLHF
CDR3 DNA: TGTGCCAGCAGCCAAATACGGGAGAATTCACCCCTCCACTTT

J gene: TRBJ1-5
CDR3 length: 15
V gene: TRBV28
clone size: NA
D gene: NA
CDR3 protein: CASSLSRGYNQPQHF
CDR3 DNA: TGTGCCAGCAGTTTAAGTAGAGGGTACAATCAGCCCCAGCATTTT

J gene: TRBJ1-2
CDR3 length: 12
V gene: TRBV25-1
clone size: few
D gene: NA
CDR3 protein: CASSFLNYGYTF
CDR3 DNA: TGTGCCAGCAGTTTCCTTAACTATGGCTACACCTTC

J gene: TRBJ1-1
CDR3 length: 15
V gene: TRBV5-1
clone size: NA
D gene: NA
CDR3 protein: CASSLLLGLGTEAFF
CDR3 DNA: TGCGCCAGCAGCTTACTTCTGGGCCTGGGCACTGAAGCTTTCTTT

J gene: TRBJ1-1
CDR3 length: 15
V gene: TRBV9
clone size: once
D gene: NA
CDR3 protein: CASSVGAVMNTEAFF
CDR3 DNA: TGTGCCAGCAGCGTAGGTGCGGTTATGAACACTGAAGCTTTCTTT

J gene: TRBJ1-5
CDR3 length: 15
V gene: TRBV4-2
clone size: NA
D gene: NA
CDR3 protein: CASSPSGYSNQPQHF
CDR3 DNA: TGTGCCAGCAGCCCAAGCGGATATAGCAATCAGCCCCAGCATTTT

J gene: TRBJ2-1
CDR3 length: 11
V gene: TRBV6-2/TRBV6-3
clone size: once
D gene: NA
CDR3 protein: CASSGAGQQFF
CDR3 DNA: TGTGCCAGCAGTGGGGCAGGGCAGCAGTTCTTC

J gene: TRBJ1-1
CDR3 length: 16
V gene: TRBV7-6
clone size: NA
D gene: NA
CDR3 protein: CASSEWVFDINTEAFF
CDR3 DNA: TGTGCCAGCAGCGAGTGGGTTTTTGACATCAACACTGAAGCTTTCTTT

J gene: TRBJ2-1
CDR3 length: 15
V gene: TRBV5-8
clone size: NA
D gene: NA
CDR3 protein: CASSLGQILPNEQFF
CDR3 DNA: TGTGCCAGCAGCTTGGGCCAGATTCTTCCCAATGAGCAGTTCTTC

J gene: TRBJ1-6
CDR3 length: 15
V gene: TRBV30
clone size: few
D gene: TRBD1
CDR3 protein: CAWTRGQGYNSPLHF
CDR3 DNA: TGTGCCTGGACCCGCGGACAGGGCTATAATTCACCCCTCCACTTT

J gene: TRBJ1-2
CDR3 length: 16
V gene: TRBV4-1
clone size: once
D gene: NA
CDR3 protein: CASSQDGQGSLFRYTF
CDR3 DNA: TGCGCCAGCAGCCAAGATGGTCAGGGGAGTTTGTTTCGCTACACCTTC

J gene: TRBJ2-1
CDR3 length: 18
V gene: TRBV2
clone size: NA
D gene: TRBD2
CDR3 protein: CASSEPTSGGLIYNEQFF
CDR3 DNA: TGTGCCAGCAGCGAACCGACTAGCGGGGGGCTGATCTACAATGAGCAGTTCTTC

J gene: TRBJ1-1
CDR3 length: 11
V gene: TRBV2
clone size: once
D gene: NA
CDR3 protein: CARGEDTEAFF
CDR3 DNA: TGTGCCAGAGGCGAGGACACTGAAGCTTTCTTT

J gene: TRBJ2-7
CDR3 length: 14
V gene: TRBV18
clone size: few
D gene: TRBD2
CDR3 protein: CASSSLADSYEQYF
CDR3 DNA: TGTGCCAGCTCATCCCTAGCGGACTCCTACGAGCAGTACTTC

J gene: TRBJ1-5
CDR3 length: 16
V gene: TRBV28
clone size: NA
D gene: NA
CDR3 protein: CASSLPGRGGEQPQHF
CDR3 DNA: TGTGCCAGCAGTTTACCGGGGCGGGGAGGTGAACAGCCCCAGCATTTT

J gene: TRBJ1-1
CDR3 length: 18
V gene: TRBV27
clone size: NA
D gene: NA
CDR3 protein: CASSLGQGMIGPNTEAFF
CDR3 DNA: TGTGCCAGCAGTTTAGGGCAGGGCATGATTGGCCCGAACACTGAAGCTTTCTTT

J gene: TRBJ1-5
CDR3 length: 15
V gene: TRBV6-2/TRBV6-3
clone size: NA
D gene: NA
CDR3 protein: CASSPPSLGGQPQHF
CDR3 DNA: TGTGCCAGCAGTCCACCTTCGCTGGGGGGTCAGCCCCAGCATTTT

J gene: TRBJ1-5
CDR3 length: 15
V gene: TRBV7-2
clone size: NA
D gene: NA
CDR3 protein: CASSGHGGGNQPQHF
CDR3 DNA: TGTGCCAGCAGCGGGCACGGGGGTGGCAATCAGCCCCAGCATTTT

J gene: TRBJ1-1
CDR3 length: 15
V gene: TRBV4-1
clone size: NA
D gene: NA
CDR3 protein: CASSHQAHHRDEAFF
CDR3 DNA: TGCGCCAGCAGCCACCAGGCTCATCACAGGGATGAAGCTTTCTTT

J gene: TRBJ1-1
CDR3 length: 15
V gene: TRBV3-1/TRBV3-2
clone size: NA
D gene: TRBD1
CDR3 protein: CASSQAWTGNTEAFF
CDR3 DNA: TGTGCCAGCAGCCAAGCCTGGACAGGGAACACTGAAGCTTTCTTT

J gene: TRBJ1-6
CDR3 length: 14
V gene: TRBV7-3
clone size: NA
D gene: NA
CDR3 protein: CASSLQSSGGPLHF
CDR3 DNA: TGTGCCAGCAGCTTACAGTCGTCGGGGGGCCCCCTCCACTTT

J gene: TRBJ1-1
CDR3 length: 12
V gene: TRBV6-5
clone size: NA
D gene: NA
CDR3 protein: CASSSGSPEAFF
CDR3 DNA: TGTGCCAGCAGTTCAGGAAGCCCTGAAGCTTTCTTT

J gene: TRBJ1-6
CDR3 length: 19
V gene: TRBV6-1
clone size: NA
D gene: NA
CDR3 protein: CASSGPSPGYSSYNSPLHF
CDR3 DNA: TGTGCCAGCAGTGGACCCTCCCCGGGTTATAGCTCCTATAATTCACCCCTCCACTTT

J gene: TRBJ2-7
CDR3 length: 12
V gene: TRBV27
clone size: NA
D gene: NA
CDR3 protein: CASGDTVGEQYF
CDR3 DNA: TGTGCCAGCGGGGACACCGTTGGGGAGCAGTACTTC

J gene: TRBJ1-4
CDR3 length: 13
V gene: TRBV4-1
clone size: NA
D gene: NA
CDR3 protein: CASSQLRPEKLFF
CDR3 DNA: TGCGCCAGCAGCCAATTGAGGCCTGAAAAACTGTTTTTT

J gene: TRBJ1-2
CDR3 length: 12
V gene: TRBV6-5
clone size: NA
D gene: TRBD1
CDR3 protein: CASREGQKFYTF
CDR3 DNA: TGTGCCAGCAGAGAGGGACAGAAGTTTTACACCTTC

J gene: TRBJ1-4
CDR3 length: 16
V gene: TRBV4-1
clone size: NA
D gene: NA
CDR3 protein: CASSQAAGGRVEKLFF
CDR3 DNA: TGCGCCAGCAGCCAAGCAGCGGGGGGCCGAGTTGAAAAACTGTTTTTT

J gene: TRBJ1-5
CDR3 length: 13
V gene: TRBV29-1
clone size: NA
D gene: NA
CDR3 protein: CSVRADGDQPQHF
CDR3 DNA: TGCAGCGTGCGGGCGGACGGGGATCAGCCCCAGCATTTT

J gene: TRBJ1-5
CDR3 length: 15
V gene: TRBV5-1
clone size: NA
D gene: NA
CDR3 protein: CASSLAGNSNQPQHF
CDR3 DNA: TGCGCCAGCAGCTTGGCGGGGAATAGCAATCAGCCCCAGCATTTT